This T cell receptor (beta chain) appears in the sequencing data of a study of blood T cell repertoires in COVID-19. The CDR3 covers 15 residues. CDR1 is SGHAT and CDR2 is FQNNGV in the germline V gene. Trimming pared 5 bases from V and 0 bases from J, leaving 11 bases between. This table comes from immunoSEQ multiplex PCR, and its TCRdb copy is limited to in-frame clones, with some not included. The data show around 30,000 clones, 68% seen once. The material sequenced was peripheral blood. The chain has TRBV11-2 and TRBJ2-1; D not certain. The origin of this receptor is a human donor in a cohort sampled during active COVID-19. The CDR3 sequence: CASSTDWSSYNEQFF. The CDR3 DNA follows: TGTGCCAGCAGCACCGACTGGAGCTCCTACAATGAGCAGTTCTTC.